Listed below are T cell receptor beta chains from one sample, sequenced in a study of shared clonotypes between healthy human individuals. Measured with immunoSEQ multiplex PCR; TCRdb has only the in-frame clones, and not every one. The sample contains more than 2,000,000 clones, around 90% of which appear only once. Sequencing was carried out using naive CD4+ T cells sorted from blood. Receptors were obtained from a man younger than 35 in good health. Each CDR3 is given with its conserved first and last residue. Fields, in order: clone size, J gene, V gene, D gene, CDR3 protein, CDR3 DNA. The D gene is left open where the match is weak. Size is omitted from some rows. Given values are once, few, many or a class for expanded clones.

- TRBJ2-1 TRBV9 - CASSVELPHSYNEQFF TGTGCCAGCAGCGTAGAACTGCCCCATTCCTACAATGAGCAGTTCTTC
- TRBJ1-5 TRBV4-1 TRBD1 CASSQGTGGSNQPQHF TGCGCCAGCAGCCAGGGGACAGGGGGAAGCAATCAGCCCCAGCATTTT
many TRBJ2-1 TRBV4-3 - CASRIGESDYNEQFF TGCGCCAGCAGAATTGGGGAGTCAGACTACAATGAGCAGTTCTTC
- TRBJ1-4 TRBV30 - CAWRLQGPTNEKLFF TGTGCCTGGAGGCTACAGGGCCCAACTAATGAAAAACTGTTTTTT
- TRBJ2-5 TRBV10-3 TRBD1 CAISESGGQGAETQYF TGTGCCATCAGTGAGTCGGGGGGACAGGGGGCGGAGACCCAGTACTTC
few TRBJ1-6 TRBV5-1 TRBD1 CASSLAGTGYSPLHF TGCGCCAGCAGCTTGGCCGGGACAGGGTATTCACCCCTCCACTTT
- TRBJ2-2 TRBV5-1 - CASSLFRDSVAGELFF TGCGCCAGCAGCTTGTTCAGGGACTCTGTGGCCGGGGAGCTGTTTTTT
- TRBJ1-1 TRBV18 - CASSPDTSNTEAFF TGTGCCAGCTCACCAGACACCTCGAACACTGAAGCTTTCTTT
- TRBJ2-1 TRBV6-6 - CASTLGAGAYNEQFF TGTGCCAGCACTCTAGGGGCAGGGGCATACAATGAGCAGTTCTTC
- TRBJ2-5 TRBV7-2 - CASSLEIRGRGETQYF TGTGCCAGCAGCTTAGAGATTCGGGGGCGTGGGGAGACCCAGTACTTC
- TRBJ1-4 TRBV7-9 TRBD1 CASSSRGQSISTNEKLFF TGTGCCAGCAGCTCCCGGGGACAGTCCATTTCAACTAATGAAAAACTGTTTTTT
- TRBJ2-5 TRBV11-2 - CASSLRPGKDRKEETQYF TGTGCCAGCAGCTTACGGCCCGGGAAAGACAGGAAAGAAGAGACCCAGTACTTC
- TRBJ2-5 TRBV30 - CAWSVGIGYQETQYF TGTGCCTGGAGTGTAGGGATCGGGTACCAAGAGACCCAGTACTTC
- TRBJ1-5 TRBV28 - CASRGRGNQPQHF TGTGCCAGCAGGGGACGCGGCAATCAGCCCCAGCATTTT
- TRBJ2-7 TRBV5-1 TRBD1 CASSPDRAYEQYF TGCGCCAGCAGTCCGGACAGGGCTTACGAGCAGTACTTC
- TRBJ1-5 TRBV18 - CASSPGGEGNQPQHF TGTGCCAGCTCACCGGGGGGGGAGGGCAATCAGCCCCAGCATTTT
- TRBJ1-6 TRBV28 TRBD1 CASSFVDRDNSPLHF TGTGCCAGCAGTTTCGTCGACAGGGATAATTCACCCCTCCACTTT
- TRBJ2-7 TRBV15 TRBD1 CATSRPRGQGIGEQYF TGTGCCACCAGCAGACCTCGGGGACAGGGGATTGGCGAGCAGTACTTC
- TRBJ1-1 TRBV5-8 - CASSLKGTTNTEAFF TGTGCCAGCAGCTTGAAAGGGACAACGAACACTGAAGCTTTCTTT
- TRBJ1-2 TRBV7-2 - CASSRGARGYTF TGTGCCAGCAGCCGCGGGGCCCGAGGCTACACCTTC
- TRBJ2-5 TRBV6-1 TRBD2 CASRAASGARGTQYF TGTGCCAGCAGAGCCGCAAGCGGGGCCCGGGGGACCCAGTACTTC
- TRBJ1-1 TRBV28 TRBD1 CASSPTLLRDRGAGTEAFF TGTGCCAGCAGTCCCACACTACTCCGGGACAGGGGCGCGGGCACTGAAGCTTTCTTT
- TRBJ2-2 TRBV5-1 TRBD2 CASSLRSSGESGELFF TGCGCCAGCAGCTTGAGATCTAGCGGGGAGTCGGGGGAGCTGTTTTTT
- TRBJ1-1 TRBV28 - CASKTVDTEAFF TGTGCCAGCAAGACAGTGGACACTGAAGCTTTCTTT
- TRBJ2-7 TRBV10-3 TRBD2 CAISEGLAEPYEQYF TGTGCCATCAGCGAGGGACTAGCGGAGCCCTACGAGCAGTACTTC
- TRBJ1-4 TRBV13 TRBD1 CASRSDRGNEKLFF TGTGCCAGCAGATCGGACAGGGGCAATGAAAAACTGTTTTTT
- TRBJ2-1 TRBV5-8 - CASSQGASSYNEQFF TGTGCCAGCAGTCAAGGGGCCAGCTCCTACAATGAGCAGTTCTTC
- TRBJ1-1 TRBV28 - CASRDAREAFF TGTGCCAGCAGGGACGCCAGAGAAGCTTTCTTT
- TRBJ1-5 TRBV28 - CASSPPPNQPQHF TGTGCCAGCAGTCCCCCCCCCAATCAGCCCCAGCATTTT
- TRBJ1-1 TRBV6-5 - CASEGGGNTEAFF TGTGCCAGCGAGGGAGGGGGGAACACTGAAGCTTTCTTT
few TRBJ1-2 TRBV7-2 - CASSSTGFGYTF TGTGCCAGCAGCTCCACAGGGTTTGGCTACACCTTC
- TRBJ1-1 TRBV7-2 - CASSLRAGPEAFF TGTGCCAGCAGCTTACGGGCCGGACCTGAAGCTTTCTTT
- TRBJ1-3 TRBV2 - CASTTDSGNTIYF TGTGCCAGCACCACAGACTCTGGAAACACCATATATTTT
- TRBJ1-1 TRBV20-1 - CSARDAPEAFF TGCAGTGCTAGAGATGCCCCTGAAGCTTTCTTT
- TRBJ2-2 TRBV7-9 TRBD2 CASSFSGGAGELFF TGTGCCAGCAGCTTCTCCGGGGGGGCCGGGGAGCTGTTTTTT
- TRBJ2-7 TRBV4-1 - CASSQDSASLREQYF TGCGCCAGCAGCCAAGATTCGGCTAGCCTCAGGGAGCAGTACTTC
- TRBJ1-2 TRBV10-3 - CAISEPASGYTF TGTGCCATCAGTGAGCCGGCCTCAGGCTACACCTTC
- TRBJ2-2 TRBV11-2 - CASSLAVDRNTGELFF TGTGCCAGCAGCTTAGCAGTAGATCGGAACACCGGGGAGCTGTTTTTT
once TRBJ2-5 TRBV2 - CASSGYQKETQYF TGTGCCAGCAGTGGATATCAGAAAGAGACCCAGTACTTC
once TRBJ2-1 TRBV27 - CASSPRGSYNEQFF TGTGCCAGCAGCCCCCGGGGCTCCTACAATGAGCAGTTCTTC
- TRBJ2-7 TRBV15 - CATSRAVLGSYEQYF TGTGCCACCAGCAGAGCGGTCCTGGGATCCTACGAGCAGTACTTC
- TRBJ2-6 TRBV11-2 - CASSSRSGANVLTF TGTGCCAGCAGCTCCCGCTCTGGGGCCAACGTCCTGACTTTC
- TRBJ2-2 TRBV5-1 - CASSSFANTGELFF TGCGCCAGCAGCTCGTTCGCGAACACCGGGGAGCTGTTTTTT
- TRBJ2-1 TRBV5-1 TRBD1 CASSPGQGGISYNEQFF TGCGCCAGCAGCCCGGGACAGGGGGGAATATCCTACAATGAGCAGTTCTTC
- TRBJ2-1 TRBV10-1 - CASTASLAGKNEQFF TGCGCCAGCACCGCGTCCCTGGCAGGGAAGAATGAGCAGTTCTTC
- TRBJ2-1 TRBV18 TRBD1 CASSPPTGGSGFF TGTGCCAGCTCACCACCGACAGGGGGATCGGGGTTCTTC
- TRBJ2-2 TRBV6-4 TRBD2 CASSAGANTGELFF TGTGCCAGCAGCGCGGGAGCAAACACCGGGGAGCTGTTTTTT
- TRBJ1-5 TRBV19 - CASSRGAEISNQPQHF TGTGCCAGTAGTAGGGGCGCGGAAATTAGCAATCAGCCCCAGCATTTT